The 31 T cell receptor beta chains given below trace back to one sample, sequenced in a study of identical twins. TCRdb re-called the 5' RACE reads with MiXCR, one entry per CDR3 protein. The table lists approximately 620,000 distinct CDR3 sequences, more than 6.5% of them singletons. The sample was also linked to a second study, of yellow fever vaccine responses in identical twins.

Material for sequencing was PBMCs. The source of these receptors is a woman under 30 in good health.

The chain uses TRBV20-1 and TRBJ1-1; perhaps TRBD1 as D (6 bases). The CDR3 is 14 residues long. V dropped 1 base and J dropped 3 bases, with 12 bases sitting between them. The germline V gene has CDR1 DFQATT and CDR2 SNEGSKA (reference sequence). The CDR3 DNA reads TGCAGTGCTAGAGGGACAGAGCGTTACACTGAAGCTTTCTTT. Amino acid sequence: CSARGTERYTEAFF.

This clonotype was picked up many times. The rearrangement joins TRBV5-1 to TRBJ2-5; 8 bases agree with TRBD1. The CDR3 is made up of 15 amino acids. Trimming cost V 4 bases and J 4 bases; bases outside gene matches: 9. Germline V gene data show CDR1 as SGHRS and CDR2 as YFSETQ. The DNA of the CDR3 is TGCGCCAGCAGCCCGAGGACAGGGCCCCGAGAGACCCAGTACTTC. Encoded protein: CASSPRTGPRETQYF.

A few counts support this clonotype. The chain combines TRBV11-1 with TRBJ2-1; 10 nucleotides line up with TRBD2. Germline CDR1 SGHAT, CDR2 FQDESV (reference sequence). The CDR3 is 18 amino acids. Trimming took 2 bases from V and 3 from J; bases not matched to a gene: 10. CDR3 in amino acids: CASSLPGEREGGYNEQFF. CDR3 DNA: TGTGCCAGCAGCTTACCGGGGGAGCGGGAGGGCGGCTACAATGAGCAGTTCTTC.

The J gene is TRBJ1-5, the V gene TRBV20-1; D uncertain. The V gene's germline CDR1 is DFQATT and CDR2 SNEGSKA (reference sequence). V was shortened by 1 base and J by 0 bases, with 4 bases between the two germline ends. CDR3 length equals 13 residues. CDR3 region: CSARGYSNQPQHF. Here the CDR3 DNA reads TGCAGTGCTAGAGGGTATAGCAATCAGCCCCAGCATTTT.

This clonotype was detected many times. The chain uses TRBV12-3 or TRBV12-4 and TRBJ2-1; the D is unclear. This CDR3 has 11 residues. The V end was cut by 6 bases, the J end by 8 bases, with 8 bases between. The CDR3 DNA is TGTGCCAGCAGCTGGATCGATGAGCAGTTCTTC. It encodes CASSWIDEQFF.

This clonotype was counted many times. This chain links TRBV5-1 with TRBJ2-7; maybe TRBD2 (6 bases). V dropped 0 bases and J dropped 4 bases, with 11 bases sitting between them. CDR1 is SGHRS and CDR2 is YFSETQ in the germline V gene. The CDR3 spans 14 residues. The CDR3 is CASSLVLAEYEQYF. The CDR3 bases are TGCGCCAGCAGCTTGGTTTTAGCGGAGTACGAGCAGTACTTC.

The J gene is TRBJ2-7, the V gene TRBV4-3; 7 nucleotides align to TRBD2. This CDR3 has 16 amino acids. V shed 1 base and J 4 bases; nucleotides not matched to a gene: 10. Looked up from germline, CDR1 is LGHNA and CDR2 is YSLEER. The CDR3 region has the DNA TGCGCCAGCAGCCAAGGGCAGGCGGGAGTGCATTACGAGCAGTACTTC. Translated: CASSQGQAGVHYEQYF.

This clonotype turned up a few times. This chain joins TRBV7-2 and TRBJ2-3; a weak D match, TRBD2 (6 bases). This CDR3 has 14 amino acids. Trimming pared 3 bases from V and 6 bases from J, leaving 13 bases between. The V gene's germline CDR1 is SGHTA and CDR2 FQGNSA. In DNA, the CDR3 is TGTGCCAGCAGCTTTGGGGGGAGTGCGGATACGCAGTATTTT. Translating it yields CASSFGGSADTQYF.

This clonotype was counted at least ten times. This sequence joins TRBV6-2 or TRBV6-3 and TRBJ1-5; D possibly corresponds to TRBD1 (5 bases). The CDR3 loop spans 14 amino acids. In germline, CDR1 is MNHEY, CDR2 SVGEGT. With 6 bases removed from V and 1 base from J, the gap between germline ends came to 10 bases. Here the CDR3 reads CASRQAGSNQPQHF. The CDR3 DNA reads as TGTGCCAGCAGACAGGCTGGGAGCAATCAGCCCCAGCATTTT.

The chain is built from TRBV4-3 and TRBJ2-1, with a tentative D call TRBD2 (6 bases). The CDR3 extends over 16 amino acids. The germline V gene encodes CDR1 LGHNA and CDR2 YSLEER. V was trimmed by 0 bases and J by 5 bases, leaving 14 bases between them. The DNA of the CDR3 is TGCGCCAGCAGCCAAGACCCGACCCGGGGGAACAATGAGCAGTTCTTC. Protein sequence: CASSQDPTRGNNEQFF.

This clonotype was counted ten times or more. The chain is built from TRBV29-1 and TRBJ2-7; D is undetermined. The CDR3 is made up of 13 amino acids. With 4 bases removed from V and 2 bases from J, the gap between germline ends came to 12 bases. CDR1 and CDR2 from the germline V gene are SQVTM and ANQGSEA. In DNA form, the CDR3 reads TGCAGCGTTGTTCATGGCGGAGCCTACGAGCAGTACTTC. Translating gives CSVVHGGAYEQYF.

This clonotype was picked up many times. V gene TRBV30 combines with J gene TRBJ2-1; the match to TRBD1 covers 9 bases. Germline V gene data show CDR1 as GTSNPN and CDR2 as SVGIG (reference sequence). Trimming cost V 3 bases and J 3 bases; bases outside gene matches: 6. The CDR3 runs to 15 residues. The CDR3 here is CAWRVGDRDYNEQFF. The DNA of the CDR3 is TGTGCCTGGAGAGTGGGGGACAGGGACTACAATGAGCAGTTCTTC.

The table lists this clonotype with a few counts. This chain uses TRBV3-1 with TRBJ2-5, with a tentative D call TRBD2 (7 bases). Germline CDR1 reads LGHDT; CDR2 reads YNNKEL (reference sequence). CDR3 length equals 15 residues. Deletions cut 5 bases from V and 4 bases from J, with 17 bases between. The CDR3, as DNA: TGTGCCAGCAGCTATTTCGGGGGGCCAGGAGAGACCCAGTACTTC. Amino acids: CASSYFGGPGETQYF.

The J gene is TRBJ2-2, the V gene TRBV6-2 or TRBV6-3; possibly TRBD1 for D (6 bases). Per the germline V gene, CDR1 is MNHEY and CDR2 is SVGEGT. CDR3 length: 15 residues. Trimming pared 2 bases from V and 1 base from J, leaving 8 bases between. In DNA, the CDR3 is TGTGCCAGCAGTTACCTCAGGGGGAACACCGGGGAGCTGTTTTTT. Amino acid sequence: CASSYLRGNTGELFF.

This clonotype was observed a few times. CDR3 DNA: TGTGCCAGCTCACCACCCCCTGATAACAATGAGCAGTTCTTC. This gives the protein CASSPPPDNNEQFF. The chain uses TRBV18 and TRBJ2-1; D not certain. Germline V gene sequence: CDR1 KGHSH, CDR2 LQKENI. Trimming left V 0 bases short and J 5 bases short, with 8 bases between. The CDR3 is made up of 14 amino acids.

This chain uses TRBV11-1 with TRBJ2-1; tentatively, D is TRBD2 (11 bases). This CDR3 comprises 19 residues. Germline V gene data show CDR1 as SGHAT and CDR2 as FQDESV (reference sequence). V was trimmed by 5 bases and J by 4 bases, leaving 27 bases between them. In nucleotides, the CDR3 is TGTGCCAGCAGCCCTACGGGGGACAGGGGACTAGCGGATTACAATGAGCAGTTCTTC. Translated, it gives CASSPTGDRGLADYNEQFF.

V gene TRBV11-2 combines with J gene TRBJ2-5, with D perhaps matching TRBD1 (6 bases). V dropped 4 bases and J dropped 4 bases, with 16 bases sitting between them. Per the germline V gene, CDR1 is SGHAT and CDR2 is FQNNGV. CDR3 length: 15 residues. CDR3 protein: CASSSLRGLGETQYF. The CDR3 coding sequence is TGTGCCAGCAGCTCCCTCAGGGGTTTAGGAGAGACCCAGTACTTC.

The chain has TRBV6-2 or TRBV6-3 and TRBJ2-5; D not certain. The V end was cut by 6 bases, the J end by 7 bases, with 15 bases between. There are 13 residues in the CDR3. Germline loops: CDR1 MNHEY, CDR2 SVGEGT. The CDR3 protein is CASRTSSFGTQYF. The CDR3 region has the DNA TGTGCCAGCAGGACCTCAAGCTTTGGGACCCAGTACTTC.

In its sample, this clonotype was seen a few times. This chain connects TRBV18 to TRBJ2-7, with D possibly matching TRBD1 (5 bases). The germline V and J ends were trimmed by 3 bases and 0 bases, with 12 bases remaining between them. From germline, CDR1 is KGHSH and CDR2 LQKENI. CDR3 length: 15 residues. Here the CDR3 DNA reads TGTGCCAGCTCACCGCCAGGGATTAGCTCCTACGAGCAGTACTTC. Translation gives CASSPPGISSYEQYF.

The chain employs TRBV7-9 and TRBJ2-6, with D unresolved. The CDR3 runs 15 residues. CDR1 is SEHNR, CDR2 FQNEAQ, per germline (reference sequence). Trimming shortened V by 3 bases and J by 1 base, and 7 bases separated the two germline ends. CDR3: CASSLLTSGANVLTF. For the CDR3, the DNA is TGTGCCAGCAGCTTGCTCACTTCTGGGGCCAACGTCCTGACTTTC. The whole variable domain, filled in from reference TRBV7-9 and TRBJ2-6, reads DTGVSQNPRHKITKRGQNVTFRCDPISEHNRLYWYRQTLGQGPEFLTYFQNEAQLEKSRLLSDRFSAERPKGSFSTLEIQRTEQGDSAMYLCASSLLTSGANVLTFGAGSRLTVL.

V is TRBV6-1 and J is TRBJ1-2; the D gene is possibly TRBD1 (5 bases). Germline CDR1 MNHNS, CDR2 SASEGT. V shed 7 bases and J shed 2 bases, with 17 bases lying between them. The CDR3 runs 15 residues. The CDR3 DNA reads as TGTGCCAGCACTCCTTGGGGGGAGATAAACTATGGCTACACCTTC. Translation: CASTPWGEINYGYTF.

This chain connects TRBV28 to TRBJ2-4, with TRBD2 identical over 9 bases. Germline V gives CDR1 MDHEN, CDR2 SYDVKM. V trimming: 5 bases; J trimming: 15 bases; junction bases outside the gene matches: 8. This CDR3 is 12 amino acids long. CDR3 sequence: CASSPTLAGWYF. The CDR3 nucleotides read TGTGCCAGCAGTCCGACGCTAGCGGGATGGTACTTC.

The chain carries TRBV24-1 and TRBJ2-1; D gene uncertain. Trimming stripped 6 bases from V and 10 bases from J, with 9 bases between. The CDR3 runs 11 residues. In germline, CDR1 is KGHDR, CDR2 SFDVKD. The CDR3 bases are TGTGCCACCAGTAGAGATCGAGAGCAGTTCTTC. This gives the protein CATSRDREQFF.

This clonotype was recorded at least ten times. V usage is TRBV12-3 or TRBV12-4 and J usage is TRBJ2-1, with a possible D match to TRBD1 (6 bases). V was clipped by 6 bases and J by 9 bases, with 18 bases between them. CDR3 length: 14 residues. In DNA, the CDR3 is TGTGCCAGCAGGAGGGACACCTCCGTGGGTGAGCAGTTCTTC. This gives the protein CASRRDTSVGEQFF.

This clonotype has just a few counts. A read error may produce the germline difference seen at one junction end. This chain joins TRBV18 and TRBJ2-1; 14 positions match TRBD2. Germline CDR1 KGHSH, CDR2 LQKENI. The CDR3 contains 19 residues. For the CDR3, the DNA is TGTGCCAGCTCCCCACTCCCCGGGACTAGCGGGAGCCCCTACAATGAGCAGTTCTTC. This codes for CASSPLPGTSGSPYNEQFF.

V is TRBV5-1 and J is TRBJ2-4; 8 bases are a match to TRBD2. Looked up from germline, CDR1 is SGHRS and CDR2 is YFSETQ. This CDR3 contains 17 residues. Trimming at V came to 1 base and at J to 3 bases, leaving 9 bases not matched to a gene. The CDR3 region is CASSLSGSGIGKNIQYF. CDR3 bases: TGCGCCAGCAGCTTGTCGGGTAGCGGGATCGGCAAAAACATTCAGTACTTC.

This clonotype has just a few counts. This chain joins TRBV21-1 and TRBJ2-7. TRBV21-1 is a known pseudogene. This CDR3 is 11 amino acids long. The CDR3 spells CASNLSYEQYF. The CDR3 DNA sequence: TGTGCCAGTAACTTATCCTACGAGCAGTACTTC.

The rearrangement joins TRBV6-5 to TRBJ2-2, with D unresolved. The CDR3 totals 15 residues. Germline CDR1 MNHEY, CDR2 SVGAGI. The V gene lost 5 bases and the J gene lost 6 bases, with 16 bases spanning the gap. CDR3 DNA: TGTGCCAGCAGTAACTTCGGCCCTTGGGCCGGGGAGCTGTTTTTT. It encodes CASSNFGPWAGELFF.

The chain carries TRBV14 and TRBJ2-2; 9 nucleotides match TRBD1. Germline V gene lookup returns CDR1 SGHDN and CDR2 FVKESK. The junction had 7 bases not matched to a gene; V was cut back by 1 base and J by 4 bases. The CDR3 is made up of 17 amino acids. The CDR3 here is CASSQGNRGQSTGELFF. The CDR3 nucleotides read TGTGCCAGCAGCCAAGGAAACAGGGGGCAGAGCACCGGGGAGCTGTTTTTT.

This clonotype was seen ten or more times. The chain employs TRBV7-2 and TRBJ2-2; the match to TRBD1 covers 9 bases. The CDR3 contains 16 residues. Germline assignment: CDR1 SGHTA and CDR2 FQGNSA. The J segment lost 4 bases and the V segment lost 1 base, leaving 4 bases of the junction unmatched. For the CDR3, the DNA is TGTGCCAGCAGCTTAGTGGGGACAGGGTTCACCGGGGAGCTGTTTTTT. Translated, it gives CASSLVGTGFTGELFF.

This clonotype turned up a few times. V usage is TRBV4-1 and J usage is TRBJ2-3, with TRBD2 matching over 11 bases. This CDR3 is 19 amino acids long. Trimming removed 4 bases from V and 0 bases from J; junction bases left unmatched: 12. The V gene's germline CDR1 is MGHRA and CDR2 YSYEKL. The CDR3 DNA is TGCGCCAGCAGCCCTGGACTAGCGGGTAAACGTCCTAGCACAGATACGCAGTATTTT. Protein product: CASSPGLAGKRPSTDTQYF.